This is a list of T cell receptor beta chains from one sample in a study of blood T cell repertoires in COVID-19. Clones were sequenced by immunoSEQ multiplex PCR, and TCRdb holds only the in-frame ones, with some missing. The table has about 210,000 clones, roughly nine tenths seen once; the top ten hold 20% to 25%. The sample consisted of PBMCs or T cells enriched from blood (not recorded which). The receptors originated from a middle-aged woman in a cohort exposed to, infected with or recovered from COVID-19 (not recorded which). CDR3s include the opening cysteine and the closing phenylalanine or tryptophan. D genes are given only for firm matches. The listing skips clone size in some rows; elsewhere it reads once, few, many or a size class.

clone size: few; D gene: NA; J gene: TRBJ1-2; V gene: TRBV6-1; CDR3 DNA: TGTGCCAGCAGTGAGGTGATCGGGGATGGCTACACCTTC; CDR3 protein: CASSEVIGDGYTF
clone size: NA; D gene: NA; J gene: TRBJ2-7; V gene: TRBV15; CDR3 DNA: TGTGCCACCAGCAGCGGGAGTATCTACGAGCAGTACTTC; CDR3 protein: CATSSGSIYEQYF
clone size: NA; D gene: NA; J gene: TRBJ2-1; V gene: TRBV6-5; CDR3 DNA: TGTGCCAGCAGTTACTCGAACCCCCAGGGTGAGCAGTTCTTC; CDR3 protein: CASSYSNPQGEQFF
clone size: NA; D gene: NA; J gene: TRBJ1-3; V gene: TRBV4-2; CDR3 DNA: TGTGCCAGCAGCCAAGACACTAGCTCTGGAAACACCATATATTTT; CDR3 protein: CASSQDTSSGNTIYF
clone size: NA; D gene: NA; J gene: TRBJ2-1; V gene: TRBV5-1; CDR3 DNA: TGCGCCAGCGGCCAACTAAATGAGCAGTTCTTC; CDR3 protein: CASGQLNEQFF
clone size: NA; D gene: TRBD2; J gene: TRBJ2-7; V gene: TRBV4-3; CDR3 DNA: TGCGCCAGCAGCCAAGATTTCAGCGGGAGTTCCTACGAGCAGTACTTC; CDR3 protein: CASSQDFSGSSYEQYF
clone size: once; D gene: NA; J gene: TRBJ1-1; V gene: TRBV4-2; CDR3 DNA: TGTGCCAGCAGCCAAGGCGTGATGATGAACACTGAAGCTTTCTTT; CDR3 protein: CASSQGVMMNTEAFF
clone size: NA; D gene: TRBD1; J gene: TRBJ1-5; V gene: TRBV4-3; CDR3 DNA: TGCGCCAGCAGCCAATTCCAGGACAGGGGTGGCAATCAGCCCCAGCATTTT; CDR3 protein: CASSQFQDRGGNQPQHF
clone size: NA; D gene: TRBD1; J gene: TRBJ2-3; V gene: TRBV2; CDR3 DNA: TGTGCCAGCAGTGAGACAGGGTCCCCCCAGTATTTT; CDR3 protein: CASSETGSPQYF
clone size: NA; D gene: NA; J gene: TRBJ1-2; V gene: TRBV20-1; CDR3 DNA: TGCAGTGCCCCAGGCTACACCTTC; CDR3 protein: CSAPGYTF
clone size: NA; D gene: NA; J gene: TRBJ2-1; V gene: TRBV12-3/TRBV12-4; CDR3 DNA: TGTGCCAGCAGCCCTTCCCCTAACGGTGAGCAGTTCTTC; CDR3 protein: CASSPSPNGEQFF
clone size: once; D gene: NA; J gene: TRBJ1-4; V gene: TRBV11-2; CDR3 DNA: TGTGCCAGCAGCCCGGGCCGGGGGGAAAAACTGTTTTTT; CDR3 protein: CASSPGRGEKLFF
clone size: NA; D gene: NA; J gene: TRBJ1-5; V gene: TRBV19; CDR3 DNA: TGTGCCAGTAGAAGAGACAGGTCATTATCGCCCCAGCATTTT; CDR3 protein: CASRRDRSLSPQHF
clone size: NA; D gene: NA; J gene: TRBJ1-4; V gene: TRBV6-6; CDR3 DNA: TGTGCCAGCAGGGGGGGGAGGGCAACTAATGAAAAACTGTTTTTT; CDR3 protein: CASRGGRATNEKLFF
clone size: NA; D gene: NA; J gene: TRBJ2-7; V gene: TRBV5-4; CDR3 DNA: TGTGCCAGCAGCTGGCGGGGTGGGGTTAGCTCCTACGAGCAGTACTTC; CDR3 protein: CASSWRGGVSSYEQYF
clone size: NA; D gene: NA; J gene: TRBJ1-2; V gene: TRBV7-2; CDR3 DNA: TGTGCCAGCAGCCTTCACAGGGCCAGGTACTATGGCTACACCTTC; CDR3 protein: CASSLHRARYYGYTF
clone size: NA; D gene: TRBD1; J gene: TRBJ2-7; V gene: TRBV7-6; CDR3 DNA: TGTGCCAGCAGCTTAGCTGAGGGGGCGAGGGAGCAGTACTTC; CDR3 protein: CASSLAEGAREQYF
clone size: once; D gene: NA; J gene: TRBJ2-3; V gene: TRBV5-6; CDR3 DNA: TGTGCCAGCAGCGCGATCAAAAGCACAGATACGCAGTATTTT; CDR3 protein: CASSAIKSTDTQYF
clone size: once; D gene: NA; J gene: TRBJ1-1; V gene: TRBV11-2; CDR3 DNA: TGTGCCAGCAGCTTAGATGGGCTCCGGGAGGCCACTGAAGCTTTCTTT; CDR3 protein: CASSLDGLREATEAFF
clone size: few; D gene: NA; J gene: TRBJ2-7; V gene: TRBV7-9; CDR3 DNA: TGTGCCAGCAGCCTCGGCGGACAGCATCCCCACGAGCAGTACTTC; CDR3 protein: CASSLGGQHPHEQYF
clone size: NA; D gene: TRBD1; J gene: TRBJ1-4; V gene: TRBV19; CDR3 DNA: TGTGCCAGCGAGGACAGGGTTTATGAAAAACTGTTTTTT; CDR3 protein: CASEDRVYEKLFF
clone size: NA; D gene: NA; J gene: TRBJ1-3; V gene: TRBV3-1/TRBV3-2; CDR3 DNA: TGTGCCAGCAGCCAAGTATTACCAGGCCCTGGAAACACCATATATTTT; CDR3 protein: CASSQVLPGPGNTIYF
clone size: NA; D gene: TRBD1; J gene: TRBJ1-2; V gene: TRBV7-9; CDR3 DNA: TGTGCCAGTTGCAGGGGGGTGCAGAGCTACACCTTC; CDR3 protein: CASCRGVQSYTF
clone size: NA; D gene: TRBD2; J gene: TRBJ2-5; V gene: TRBV19; CDR3 DNA: TGTGCCAGTAGTCCCATCCCTGGACTAGCGGGAGGGCCTGGCAGAGAGACCCAGTACTTC; CDR3 protein: CASSPIPGLAGGPGRETQYF
clone size: NA; D gene: TRBD1; J gene: TRBJ2-5; V gene: TRBV7-2; CDR3 DNA: TGTGCCAGCACCCGGGACAGGGGTACAGAGACCCAGTACTTC; CDR3 protein: CASTRDRGTETQYF
clone size: NA; D gene: NA; J gene: TRBJ2-1; V gene: TRBV5-1; CDR3 DNA: TGCGCCAGCAGCCAGGACTCATACAATGAGCAGTTCTTC; CDR3 protein: CASSQDSYNEQFF
clone size: NA; D gene: NA; J gene: TRBJ2-2; V gene: TRBV3-1/TRBV3-2; CDR3 DNA: TGTGCCAGCAGCCAAGACCGTCTGTTTAGGAACACCGGGGAGCTGTTTTTT; CDR3 protein: CASSQDRLFRNTGELFF
clone size: NA; D gene: NA; J gene: TRBJ1-2; V gene: TRBV28; CDR3 DNA: TGTGCCAGCAGTTTGGGCAGGGGAATATACAACTATGGCTACACCTTC; CDR3 protein: CASSLGRGIYNYGYTF
clone size: NA; D gene: TRBD1; J gene: TRBJ2-6; V gene: TRBV15; CDR3 DNA: TGTGCCACCAGGGCCGGACAGGGGGCGCTCGGGGCCAACGTCCTGACTTTC; CDR3 protein: CATRAGQGALGANVLTF
clone size: NA; D gene: NA; J gene: TRBJ1-6; V gene: TRBV5-6; CDR3 DNA: TGTGCCAGCAGCACCTCGGGGGGAGGTTCACCCCTCCACTTT; CDR3 protein: CASSTSGGGSPLHF
clone size: NA; D gene: NA; J gene: TRBJ1-1; V gene: TRBV14; CDR3 DNA: TGTGCCAGCAGCGTAGCTGAGAAGAGGAACACTGAAGCTTTCTTT; CDR3 protein: CASSVAEKRNTEAFF
clone size: NA; D gene: NA; J gene: TRBJ1-2; V gene: TRBV28; CDR3 DNA: TGTGCCAGCAGGTCACGGGAGGGCAAGACCTTC; CDR3 protein: CASRSREGKTF
clone size: NA; D gene: NA; J gene: TRBJ2-1; V gene: TRBV27; CDR3 DNA: TGTGCCAGCAGGGTGGGGACAAATGAGCAGTTCTTC; CDR3 protein: CASRVGTNEQFF
clone size: few; D gene: NA; J gene: TRBJ1-2; V gene: TRBV5-1; CDR3 DNA: TGCGCCAGCAGCTTGGACCAGAACTATGGCTACACCTTC; CDR3 protein: CASSLDQNYGYTF
clone size: NA; D gene: TRBD1; J gene: TRBJ1-3; V gene: TRBV18; CDR3 DNA: TGTGCCAGCTCACCACAACAGGGGACTGGAAACACCATATATTTT; CDR3 protein: CASSPQQGTGNTIYF
clone size: NA; D gene: NA; J gene: TRBJ1-4; V gene: TRBV11-2; CDR3 DNA: TGTGCCAGCACCAACGCCCGGGGGAGTAAACTGTTTTTT; CDR3 protein: CASTNARGSKLFF